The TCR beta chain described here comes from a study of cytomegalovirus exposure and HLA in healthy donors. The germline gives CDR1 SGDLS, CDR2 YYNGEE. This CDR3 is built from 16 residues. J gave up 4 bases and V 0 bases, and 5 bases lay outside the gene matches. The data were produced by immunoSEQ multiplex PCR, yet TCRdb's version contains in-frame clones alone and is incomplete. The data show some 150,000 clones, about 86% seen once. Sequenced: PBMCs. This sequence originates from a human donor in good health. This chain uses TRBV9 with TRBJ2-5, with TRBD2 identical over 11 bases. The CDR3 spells CASSVDPLAGGETQYF. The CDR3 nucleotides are TGTGCCAGCAGCGTAGACCCTCTAGCGGGGGGAGAGACCCAGTACTTC.